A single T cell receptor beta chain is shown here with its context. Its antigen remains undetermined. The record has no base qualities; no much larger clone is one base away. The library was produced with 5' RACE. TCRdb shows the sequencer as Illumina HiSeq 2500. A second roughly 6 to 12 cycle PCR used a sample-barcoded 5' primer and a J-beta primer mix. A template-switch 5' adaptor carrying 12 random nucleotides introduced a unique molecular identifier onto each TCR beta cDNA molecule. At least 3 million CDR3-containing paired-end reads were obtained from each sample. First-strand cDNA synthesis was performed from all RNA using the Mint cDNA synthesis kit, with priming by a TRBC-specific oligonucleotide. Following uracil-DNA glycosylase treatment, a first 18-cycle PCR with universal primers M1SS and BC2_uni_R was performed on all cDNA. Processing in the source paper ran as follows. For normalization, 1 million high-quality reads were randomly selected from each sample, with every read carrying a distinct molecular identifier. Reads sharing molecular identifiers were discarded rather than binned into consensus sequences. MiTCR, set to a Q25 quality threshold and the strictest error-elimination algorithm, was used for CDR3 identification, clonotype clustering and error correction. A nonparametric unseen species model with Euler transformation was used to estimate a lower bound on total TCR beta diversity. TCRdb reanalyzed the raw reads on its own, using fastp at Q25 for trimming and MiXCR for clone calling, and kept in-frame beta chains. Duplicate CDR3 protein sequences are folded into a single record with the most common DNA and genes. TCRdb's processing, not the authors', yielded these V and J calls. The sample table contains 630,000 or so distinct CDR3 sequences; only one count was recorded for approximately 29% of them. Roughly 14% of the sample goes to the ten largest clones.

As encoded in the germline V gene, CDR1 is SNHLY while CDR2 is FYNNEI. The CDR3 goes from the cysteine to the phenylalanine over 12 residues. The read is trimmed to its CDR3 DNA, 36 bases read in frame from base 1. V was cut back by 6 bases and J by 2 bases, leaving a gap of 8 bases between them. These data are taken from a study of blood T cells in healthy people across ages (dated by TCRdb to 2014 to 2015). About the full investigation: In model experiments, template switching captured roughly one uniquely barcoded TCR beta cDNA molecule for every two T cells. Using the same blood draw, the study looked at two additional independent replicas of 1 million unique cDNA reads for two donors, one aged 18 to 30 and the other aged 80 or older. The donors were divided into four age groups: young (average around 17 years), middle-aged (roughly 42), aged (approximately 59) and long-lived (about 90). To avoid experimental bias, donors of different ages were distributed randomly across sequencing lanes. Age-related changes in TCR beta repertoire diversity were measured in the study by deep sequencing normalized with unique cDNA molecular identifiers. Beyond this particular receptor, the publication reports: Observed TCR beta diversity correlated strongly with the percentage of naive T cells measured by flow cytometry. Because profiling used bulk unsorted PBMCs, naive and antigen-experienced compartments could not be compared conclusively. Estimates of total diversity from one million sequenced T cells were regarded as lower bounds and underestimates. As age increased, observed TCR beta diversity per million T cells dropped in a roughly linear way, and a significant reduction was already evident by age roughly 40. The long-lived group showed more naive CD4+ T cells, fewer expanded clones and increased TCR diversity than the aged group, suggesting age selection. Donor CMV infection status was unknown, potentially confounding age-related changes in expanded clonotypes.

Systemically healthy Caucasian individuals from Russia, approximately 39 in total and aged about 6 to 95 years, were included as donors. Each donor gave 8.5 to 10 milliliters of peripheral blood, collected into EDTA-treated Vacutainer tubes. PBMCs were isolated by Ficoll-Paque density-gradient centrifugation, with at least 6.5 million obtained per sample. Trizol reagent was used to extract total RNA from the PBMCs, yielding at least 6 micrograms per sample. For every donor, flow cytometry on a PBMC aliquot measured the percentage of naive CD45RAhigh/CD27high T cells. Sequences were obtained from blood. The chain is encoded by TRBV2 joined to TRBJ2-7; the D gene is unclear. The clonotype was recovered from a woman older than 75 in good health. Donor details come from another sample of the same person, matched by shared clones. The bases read TGTGCCAGCAGGGCGACAACCTACGAGCAGTACTTC. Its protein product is CASRATTYEQYF.